One T cell receptor (beta chain) is described in this entry. Its antigen is unidentified. This specimen belongs to a study of regulatory T cells in long-lasting Graves disease. Broader study findings: TRBV28, TRBJ1-2 and TRBJ2-5 were favored in persistent disease. Fewer public clonotypes were shared by new patients (approximately 1,000) than by persistent patients (around 2,900).

Time point here: newly diagnosed GD, antithyroid drugs for less than 3 months. The TCR library was made from RNA extracted from PBMCs. This CDR3 is 15 amino acids long. The V gene's germline CDR1 is SEHNR and CDR2 FQNEAQ (reference sequence). The V end lost 6 bases, the J end lost 3 bases, and 17 bases lay between the germline ends. Investigators prepared the TCR beta libraries by applying iRepertoire HTBI primers and Arm-PCR of CDR3 regions. TCRdb called the multiplex PCR reads again in MiXCR, with one record for every CDR3 protein. The table records hundreds of thousands of distinct CDR3 sequences, over 15% of them present only once. This same sample was also taken into another study, of T cells in Graves' hyperthyroidism and ophthalmopathy. That source adds: Hyperthyroidism patients were newly diagnosed, had disease duration under 2 months, and were aged 18 to 65 years.

The source of this sequence is a woman aged 25 to 39 with Graves disease. Specimen: peripheral blood mononuclear cells (PBMCs), collected at new diagnosis, from a patient treated with antithyroid drugs. J is TRBJ2-5 and V is TRBV7-9; TRBD2 might be the D (6 bases). CDR3 in DNA: TGTGCCAGCAGTTTCTCGGGACTTGGCGAAGAGACCCAGTACTTC. It is translated as CASSFSGLGEETQYF.